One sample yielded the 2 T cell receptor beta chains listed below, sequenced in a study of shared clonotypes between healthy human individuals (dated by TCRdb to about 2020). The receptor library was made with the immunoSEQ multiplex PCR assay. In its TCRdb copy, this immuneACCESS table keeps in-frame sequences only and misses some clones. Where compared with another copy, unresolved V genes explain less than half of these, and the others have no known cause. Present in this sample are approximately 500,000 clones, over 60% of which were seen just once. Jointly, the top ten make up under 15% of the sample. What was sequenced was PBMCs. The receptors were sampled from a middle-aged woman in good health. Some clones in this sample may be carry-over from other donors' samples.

The CDR3 DNA reads TGTGCCAGCAGAAGGACTAGCGCCTTCGGGGAGCAGTACTTC. It specifies CASRRTSAFGEQYF. V gene TRBV28 combines with J gene TRBJ2-5; 9 nucleotides match TRBD2. Germline V gene lookup returns CDR1 MDHEN and CDR2 SYDVKM. The J segment lost 11 bases and the V segment lost 6 bases, leaving 13 bases of the junction unmatched. The length of the CDR3 is 14 residues. Full variable domain (missing parts from reference TRBV28 and TRBJ2-5): DVKVTQSSRYLVKRTGEKVFLECVQDMDHENMFWYRQDPGLGLRLIYFSYDVKMKEKGDIPEGYSVSREKKERFSLILESASTNQTSMYLCASRRTSAFGEQYFGPGTRLLVL.

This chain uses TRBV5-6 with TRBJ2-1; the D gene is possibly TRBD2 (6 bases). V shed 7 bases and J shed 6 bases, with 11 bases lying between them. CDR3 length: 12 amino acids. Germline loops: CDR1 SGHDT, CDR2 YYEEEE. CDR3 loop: CASVREGNEQFF. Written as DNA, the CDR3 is TGTGCCAGCGTGCGGGAAGGCAATGAGCAGTTCTTC.